Each of the 16 T cell receptor beta chains below was sequenced from the same sample in a study of T-cell memory formation after mild COVID-19. One entry per CDR3 protein, called by TCRdb with MiXCR from the 5' RACE reads. The data hold 470,000 or so distinct CDR3 sequences, with about 20% observed a single time. The specimen was PBMCs or a T cell subset sorted from them (not recorded which). All receptors derive from an adult woman who had mild COVID-19 (a few samples of this study predate the infection). Cell type and time point are not known.

This chain joins TRBV23-1 and TRBJ2-1; D possibly uses TRBD1 or TRBD2 (5 bases each). TRBV23-1 is an ORF; its function is uncertain. The V and J ends lost 2 bases and 2 bases respectively, with 10 bases between them. The CDR3 loop spans 15 amino acids. CDR3 nucleotides: TGCGCCAGCAGTCAACGGGACCGCGCCTACAATGAGCAGTTCTTC. It yields the protein CASSQRDRAYNEQFF.

This rearrangement joins TRBV6-1 to TRBJ2-7; TRBD1 aligns across 9 bases. This CDR3 region has 15 residues. CDR1 is MNHNS, CDR2 SASEGT, per germline. The V and J ends lost 2 bases and 1 base, in that order; junction bases with no gene match: 3. The CDR3 protein is CASSEWDRESYEQYF. Written as DNA, the CDR3 is TGTGCCAGCAGTGAATGGGACAGGGAATCCTACGAGCAGTACTTC.

This clonotype was seen ten or more times. CDR3 region: CASRRQRNEQFF. Here the CDR3 DNA reads TGTGCCAGCAGGAGACAGCGCAATGAGCAGTTCTTC. The J gene is TRBJ2-1, the V gene TRBV6-2 or TRBV6-3, with D maybe TRBD1 (5 bases). V was clipped by 6 bases and J by 6 bases, with 9 bases between them. Germline CDR1 reads MNHEY; CDR2 reads SVGEGT. The CDR3 is 12 residues long.

This clonotype was seen a few times. The chain links TRBV12-3 or TRBV12-4 to TRBJ2-2, with 9 bases identical to TRBD1. With V trimmed by 3 bases and J by 5 bases, 4 bases remained unmatched. The CDR3 is made up of 15 amino acids. The CDR3 DNA is TGTGCCAGCAGTTTGGGGACAGGGATTACCGGGGAGCTGTTTTTT. Encoded protein: CASSLGTGITGELFF.

The chain links TRBV13 to TRBJ2-2; possibly TRBD2 for D (5 bases). Per germline, CDR1 PRHDT and CDR2 FYEKMQ (reference sequence). V was cut by 0 bases and J by 1 base, with 12 bases left in between. The CDR3 is 17 residues long. CDR3 sequence (DNA): TGTGCCAGCAGCTTAGGCCGGAGGTCTGGGAACACCGGGGAGCTGTTTTTT. Encoded protein: CASSLGRRSGNTGELFF.

This sequence joins TRBV2 and TRBJ2-5; 14 bases are a match to TRBD2. After removal of 3 bases from V and 5 bases from J, the junction contained 5 bases not matched to a gene. The CDR3 consists of 16 residues. The germline V gene has CDR1 SNHLY and CDR2 FYNNEI. CDR3 region: CASSEGLAGATETQYF. The CDR3 DNA follows: TGTGCCAGCAGTGAGGGACTAGCGGGGGCAACGGAGACCCAGTACTTC. Full variable domain (missing parts from reference TRBV2 and TRBJ2-5): EPEVTQTPSHQVTQMGQEVILRCVPISNHLYFYWYRQILGQKVEFLVSFYNNEISEKSEIFDDQFSVERPDGSNFTLKIRSTKLEDSAMYFCASSEGLAGATETQYFGPGTRLLVL.

The chain is built from TRBV2 and TRBJ2-3, with a tentative D call TRBD2 (6 bases). V was clipped by 2 bases and J by 6 bases, with 9 bases between them. CDR1 SNHLY and CDR2 FYNNEI come from the germline V gene. CDR3 length: 13 amino acids. Here the CDR3 DNA reads TGTGCCAGCAGTGAAACGGGGGTCGATACGCAGTATTTT. It is translated as CASSETGVDTQYF.

The V gene is TRBV12-3 or TRBV12-4, the J gene TRBJ1-3; D is possibly TRBD1 (5 bases). With 3 bases removed from V and 2 bases from J, the gap between germline ends came to 8 bases. This CDR3 comprises 14 residues. CDR3 bases: TGTGCCAGCAGTTTTTCAGGGACTGGAAACACCATATATTTT. The encoded protein is CASSFSGTGNTIYF.

The V call is TRBV6-2 or TRBV6-3, the J call TRBJ2-1; 11 nucleotides align to TRBD2. CDR1 is MNHEY, CDR2 SVGEGT, per germline. V was pared by 4 bases and J by 9 bases, with 8 bases of the junction left unmatched. This CDR3 is built from 15 residues. In nucleotides, the CDR3 is TGTGCCAGCAGTTCCGGACTAGCGGGTATAACTGAGCAGTTCTTC. Translation: CASSSGLAGITEQFF.

The sample holds many counts of this clonotype. The chain joins TRBV7-9 to TRBJ2-1; 13 bases line up with TRBD2. The CDR3 covers 15 residues. J was trimmed by 8 bases and V by 3 bases; bases with no gene match: 4. Germline values: CDR1 SEHNR, CDR2 FQNEAQ (reference sequence). CDR3 amino acids: CASSFGLAGVYEQFF. The CDR3 DNA is TGTGCCAGCAGCTTCGGACTAGCGGGAGTATATGAGCAGTTCTTC.

The V call is TRBV5-1, the J call TRBJ2-3; the match to TRBD2 covers 10 bases. The J segment lost 4 bases and the V segment lost 2 bases, leaving 7 bases of the junction unmatched. The CDR3 loop spans 16 amino acids. Germline lookup yields CDR1 SGHRS and CDR2 YFSETQ. CDR3 amino acids: CASSFASGSGADTQYF. In DNA form, the CDR3 reads TGCGCCAGCAGCTTTGCTAGCGGGAGCGGTGCAGATACGCAGTATTTT.

The gene calls are TRBV15 and TRBJ1-1; D ambiguous. Per the germline V gene, CDR1 is LNHNV and CDR2 is YYDKDF (reference sequence). V shed 8 bases and J shed 4 bases, with 11 bases lying between them. CDR3 length: 12 residues. The DNA for the CDR3 is TGTGCCACCGGACGGGCAGTCACTGAAGCTTTCTTT. Translation: CATGRAVTEAFF. The variable domain in full, completed from reference TRBV15 and TRBJ1-1, reads DAMVIQNPRYQVTQFGKPVTLSCSQTLNHNVMYWYQQKSSQAPKLLFHYYDKDFNNEADTPDNFQSRRPNTSFCFLDIRSPGLGDTAMYLCATGRAVTEAFFGQGTRLTVV.

The J gene is TRBJ1-1, the V gene TRBV2; D perhaps matches TRBD1 (5 bases). CDR3 length: 13 residues. Trimming pared 7 bases from V and 6 bases from J, leaving 15 bases between. Germline CDR1 and CDR2: SNHLY and FYNNEI. The CDR3 sequence: CASIRARAAEAFF. Here the CDR3 DNA reads TGTGCCAGCATCAGGGCTCGGGCCGCTGAAGCTTTCTTT.

This clonotype was seen a few times. This rearrangement joins TRBV30 to TRBJ1-1; the D is unclear. Trimming took off 3 bases at V and 9 bases at J, with 17 bases between the two ends. The CDR3 totals 13 residues. Germline CDR1 GTSNPN, CDR2 SVGIG (reference sequence). The CDR3 DNA reads TGTGCCTGGAGCAAGGCGCGTGGGAGTCAAGCTTTCTTT. It yields the protein CAWSKARGSQAFF.

This clonotype was found once. The chain carries TRBV21-1 and TRBJ2-3; the listed D gene, TRBD2, was not tested against the DNA. TRBV21-1 is a pseudogene locus. The CDR3 is 16 amino acids. CDR3 sequence (DNA): TGTGCCAGCAGCAAATTAACTAGCGGGGTCACAGATACGCAGTATTTT. Residues: CASSKLTSGVTDTQYF.

This clonotype was seen a handful of times. The chain carries TRBV7-6 and TRBJ2-1, with TRBD2 as a possible D gene (6 bases). Germline loops: CDR1 SGHVS, CDR2 FNYEAQ. The length of the CDR3 is 15 residues. Trimming cost V 1 base and J 4 bases, with 11 bases left between them. CDR3 sequence (DNA): TGTGCCAGCAGCTTAGTCTCACTAGCTTACAATGAGCAGTTCTTC. Its translation: CASSLVSLAYNEQFF.